This entry features one T cell receptor (beta chain) sequence. The antigen is not known. Germline V CDR1 and CDR2: SQVTM, ANQGSEA. The V and J ends lost 6 bases and 2 bases respectively, with 10 bases between them. This CDR3 has 12 amino acids. The source of the sample is a study of OX40 agonist ivuxolimab in advanced cancers. Study-wide findings and caveats: Low normalized T-cell clonal expansion was also seen in some nonresponders. Dose levels from 0.1 to 3.0 mg/kg saw CD4+ and CD8+ blood T cells expand clonally by week 6. No determination was made of the antigen specificity of the expanded peripheral T cells.

The table came from immunoSEQ multiplex PCR; TCRdb's copy has only in-frame clones and leaves some out. The sample carries 40,000 to 50,000 clones, 89% recorded once. Sequenced material: CD4+ or CD8+ T cells sorted from blood, taken in a trial of the OX40 agonist ivuxolimab. The rearrangement joins TRBV29-1 to TRBJ2-5; maybe TRBD1 (5 bases). The TCR comes from an adult with an advanced solid tumor such as melanoma, head and neck, liver or kidney cancer. Here the CDR3 reads CSVDRTQETQYF. The CDR3 DNA reads as TGCAGCGTGGACCGGACACAAGAGACCCAGTACTTC.